Detailed here is one TCR beta chain. The sample comes from a study of shared clonotypes between healthy human individuals. This CDR3 region has 16 residues. V lost 5 bases to trimming and J lost 2 bases, with 13 bases between them. Germline CDR1 and CDR2: KGHSH and LQKENI. The assay ran at deep level. This table comes from immunoSEQ multiplex PCR, and its TCRdb copy is limited to in-frame clones, with some not included. The sample consists of more than 550,000 clones, approximately 72% of them appearing once. V gene TRBV18 combines with J gene TRBJ2-6; D call uncertain. This TCR came from a woman in her 30s in good health. Sequenced input: memory CD4+ T cells sorted from blood. Documented subset: CD45RA-negative fraction. The CDR3 DNA is TGTGCCAGCTCATCAGTGTTGGGGACTGGGGCCAACGTCCTGACTTTC. It is translated as CASSSVLGTGANVLTF.